These 12 T cell receptor beta chains were all obtained from the same sample, sequenced in a study of OX40 agonist ivuxolimab in advanced cancers. TCRdb's copy holds only in-frame clones and misses some; the assay was immunoSEQ multiplex PCR. The data contain approximately 77,000 clones, about 90% of them seen just once; the ten biggest clones take up around 1.5%. The sequences come from CD4+ or CD8+ T cells sorted from blood, collected in a trial of the OX40 agonist ivuxolimab. The receptors here all came from an adult with an advanced solid tumor such as melanoma, head and neck, liver or kidney cancer.

The CDR3 here is CASSLWENEKLFF. Written as DNA, the CDR3 is TGTGCCAGCAGCTTATGGGAGAATGAAAAACTGTTTTTT. The chain uses TRBV7-2 and TRBJ1-4; D gene ambiguous. Germline V CDR1 and CDR2: SGHTA, FQGNSA. The CDR3 runs 13 residues. Trimming took 2 bases from V and 5 from J, leaving 6 bases between them.

The chain employs TRBV18 and TRBJ2-7; D may correspond to TRBD1 or TRBD2 (5 bases each). This CDR3 has 14 amino acids. Germline V lookup: CDR1 KGHSH, CDR2 LQKENI. The V end lost 2 bases, the J end lost 2 bases, and 10 bases lay between the germline ends. This CDR3 is CASSPDRGAYEQYF. The CDR3 DNA sequence: TGTGCCAGCTCACCAGATCGAGGGGCCTACGAGCAGTACTTC.

The chain recombines TRBV7-9 with TRBJ1-1; D not resolved. Trimming took off 5 bases at V and 2 bases at J, with 6 bases between the two ends. CDR3 length: 12 residues. CDR1 SEHNR and CDR2 FQNEAQ come from the germline V gene (reference sequence). CDR3 loop: CASSPINTEAFF. Written as DNA, the CDR3 is TGTGCCAGCAGCCCCATTAACACTGAAGCTTTCTTT.

The chain is built from TRBV28 and TRBJ1-1, with 7 bases identical to TRBD1. The CDR3 runs 16 residues. From germline, CDR1 is MDHEN and CDR2 SYDVKM. V was pared by 7 bases and J by 1 base, with 12 bases of the junction left unmatched. The CDR3 nucleotides read TGTGCCAGCACGGAGAGACACAGGGGACGGAACACTGAAGCTTTCTTT. Translation gives CASTERHRGRNTEAFF.

This sequence joins TRBV7-9 and TRBJ2-3, with 7 bases lining up with TRBD2. Unmatched junction bases numbered 14, after V lost 4 bases and J lost 4 bases. The CDR3 is made up of 17 amino acids. Germline lookup yields CDR1 SEHNR and CDR2 FQNEAQ (reference sequence). The CDR3 reads CASSSGAGDSHPDTQYF. CDR3 nucleotide sequence: TGTGCCAGCAGCTCTGGGGCGGGGGACTCCCATCCAGATACGCAGTATTTT.

A few counts support this clone. The chain links TRBV4-3 to TRBJ1-2; perhaps TRBD1 as D (5 bases). V lost 3 bases to trimming and J lost 4 bases, with 18 bases between them. Germline V lookup: CDR1 LGHNA, CDR2 YSLEER. This CDR3 is 16 amino acids long. CDR3 coding DNA: TGCGCCAGCAGCCAGTTTCCCTCCGGGACCGGCTATGGCTACACCTTC. Encoded protein: CASSQFPSGTGYGYTF.

The chain combines TRBV9 with TRBJ2-7, with TRBD1 as a possible D gene (6 bases). V lost 1 base to trimming and J lost 5 bases, with 13 bases between them. The CDR3 loop spans 14 amino acids. The germline gives CDR1 SGDLS, CDR2 YYNGEE. The CDR3 protein is CASSVTGSFNEQYF. The CDR3 DNA is TGTGCCAGCAGCGTAACAGGGTCTTTTAACGAGCAGTACTTC.

This clone turned up a few times. The rearrangement joins TRBV30 to TRBJ1-2, with a tentative D call TRBD1 (5 bases). Trimming took 5 bases from V and 4 from J, leaving 11 bases between them. From germline, CDR1 is GTSNPN and CDR2 SVGIG (reference sequence). The CDR3 spans 12 residues. CDR3 in amino acids: CAWRGAGYGYTF. In nucleotides, the CDR3 is TGTGCCTGGCGCGGGGCCGGCTATGGCTACACCTTC.

This chain links TRBV5-1 with TRBJ2-5; D not certain. Trimming stripped 0 bases from V and 5 bases from J, with 8 bases between. The length of the CDR3 is 13 residues. From germline, CDR1 is SGHRS and CDR2 YFSETQ. The CDR3 DNA reads as TGCGCCAGCAGCTTGGCCGACGGGGAGACCCAGTACTTC. This encodes CASSLADGETQYF. The full variable domain, in which reference TRBV5-1 and TRBJ2-5 provide the parts outside the CDR3, is KAGVTQTPRYLIKTRGQQVTLSCSPISGHRSVSWYQQTPGQGLQFLFEYFSETQRNKGNFPGRFSGRQFSNSRSEMNVSTLELGDSALYLCASSLADGETQYFGPGTRLLVL.

This clone has just one count. CDR3 sequence: CASSLMTGLYNEQFF. In DNA form, the CDR3 reads TGTGCCAGCAGTTTAATGACAGGGCTCTACAATGAGCAGTTCTTC. The gene calls are TRBV28 and TRBJ2-1, with 7 bases aligning to TRBD1. CDR1 is MDHEN, CDR2 SYDVKM, per germline. V shed 2 bases and J 3 bases; nucleotides not matched to a gene: 4. The CDR3 is 15 residues long.

As concerns this clone: A much larger clone is a single base away; this may be a read error. The V call is TRBV25-1, the J call TRBJ2-7, with a tentative D call TRBD2 (6 bases). The CDR3 sequence is 13 residues long. Germline values: CDR1 MGHDK, CDR2 SYGVNS. CDR3 sequence (DNA): TGTGCCAGCAGTGAATACCTGCGGGACGAGCAGTGCTTC. Residues: CASSEYLRDEQCF.

This chain connects TRBV27 to TRBJ2-2; D is ambiguous. This CDR3 contains 14 residues. In germline, CDR1 is MNHEY, CDR2 SMNVEV (reference sequence). V was pared by 7 bases and J by 1 base, with 10 bases between. In DNA, the CDR3 is TGTGCCAGCACGACGCCTTTGAACACCGGGGAGCTGTTTTTT. Translated: CASTTPLNTGELFF.